Presented here are 32 T cell receptor beta chains from one specimen sequenced in a study of response to subunit inactivated influenza vaccine. TCRdb re-analysed the RT-PCR reads in MiXCR, keeping a single row per CDR3 protein. This table has roughly 630,000 distinct CDR3 sequences, about 14% appearing once. Sequenced material: PBMCs from blood, taken 14 to 15 days before vaccination. These TCRs come from a man aged 50-59 years who received an inactivated influenza vaccine.

This clonotype was picked up many times. The J gene is TRBJ2-7, the V gene TRBV11-2; 8 bases are shared with TRBD2. Germline V gene data show CDR1 as SGHAT and CDR2 as FQNNGV. Unmatched junction bases numbered 10, after V lost 5 bases and J lost 4 bases. CDR3 length: 15 amino acids. CDR3 protein: CASSRLAGRAYEQYF. DNA of the CDR3: TGTGCCAGCAGCCGGTTAGCGGGGAGAGCGTACGAGCAGTACTTC.

This clonotype was counted between two and nine times. V is TRBV7-6 and J is TRBJ2-6, with unresolved D. The CDR3 is 15 residues long. Per the germline V gene, CDR1 is SGHVS and CDR2 is FNYEAQ. The V and J ends lost 2 bases and 3 bases respectively, with 8 bases between them. CDR3 nucleotides: TGTGCCAGCAGCTTAACAGTCTTTGGGGCCAACGTCCTGACTTTC. This translates into CASSLTVFGANVLTF.

This chain uses TRBV15 with TRBJ1-4; perhaps TRBD1 as D (5 bases). The length of the CDR3 is 15 residues. CDR1 is LNHNV and CDR2 is YYDKDF in the germline V gene (reference sequence). The V end lost 0 bases, the J end lost 8 bases, and 13 bases lay between the germline ends. The CDR3 here is CATSRDTMRGEKLFF. Here the CDR3 DNA reads TGTGCCACCAGCAGAGATACGATGAGGGGAGAAAAACTGTTTTTT.

This chain joins TRBV20-1 and TRBJ1-6, with 7 bases aligning to TRBD1. Trimming took 5 bases from V and 18 from J; bases not matched to a gene: 10. Germline CDR1 and CDR2: DFQATT and SNEGSKA (reference sequence). This CDR3 region has 11 residues. The CDR3 here is CSARWDSKHHF. The CDR3 bases are TGCAGTGCTCGCTGGGACAGTAAACACCACTTT.

The chain is built from TRBV5-1 and TRBJ2-7, with a weak D call TRBD1 (6 bases). Trimming stripped 2 bases from V and 5 bases from J, with 20 bases between. Germline V lookup: CDR1 SGHRS, CDR2 YFSETQ. The CDR3 has 16 amino acids. The CDR3 loop reads CASSFGLGAGRDEQYF. The CDR3 DNA follows: TGCGCCAGCAGCTTTGGTCTGGGGGCCGGACGTGACGAGCAGTACTTC. The entire variable domain, with the rest obtained from reference TRBV5-1 and TRBJ2-7, is as follows: KAGVTQTPRYLIKTRGQQVTLSCSPISGHRSVSWYQQTPGQGLQFLFEYFSETQRNKGNFPGRFSGRQFSNSRSEMNVSTLELGDSALYLCASSFGLGAGRDEQYFGPGTRLTVT.

The table lists this clonotype with a few counts. The rearrangement joins TRBV6-2 or TRBV6-3 to TRBJ2-2; no definite D call. V was trimmed by 10 bases and J by 0 bases, leaving 12 bases between them. Per the germline V gene, CDR1 is MNHEY and CDR2 is SVGEGT. The CDR3 has 14 amino acids. The CDR3 DNA reads TGTGCCACTCTCCGCAGCGCGAACACCGGGGAGCTGTTTTTT. Protein: CATLRSANTGELFF.

This chain uses TRBV7-9 with TRBJ2-1; D gene ambiguous. The germline V gene encodes CDR1 SEHNR and CDR2 FQNEAQ (reference sequence). Trimming stripped 1 base from V and 7 bases from J, with 11 bases between. The CDR3 is 14 amino acids. In nucleotides, the CDR3 is TGTGCCAGCAGCTTAGGATGGGAAGGGAATGAGCAGTTCTTC. This gives the protein CASSLGWEGNEQFF.

This chain joins TRBV20-1 and TRBJ1-2; TRBD1 matches 7 bases. Germline assignment: CDR1 DFQATT and CDR2 SNEGSKA (reference sequence). The CDR3 length is 15 residues. Trimming cost V 0 bases and J 4 bases; bases outside gene matches: 8. The CDR3 region has the DNA TGCAGTGCTAGAGATCCCCGACAGGGCGTCTATGGCTACACCTTC. Translated, it gives CSARDPRQGVYGYTF.

This clonotype was detected a few times. The chain has TRBV20-1 and TRBJ2-7; 9 bases match TRBD2. Germline V gene lookup returns CDR1 DFQATT and CDR2 SNEGSKA (reference sequence). The junction had 11 bases not matched to a gene; V was cut back by 0 bases and J by 5 bases. The CDR3 runs 16 residues. Written as DNA, the CDR3 is TGCAGTGCTAGAGATCTAGCGGGGAAGCGGTTACACGAGCAGTACTTC. Protein product: CSARDLAGKRLHEQYF.

The chain combines TRBV5-1 with TRBJ2-5, with TRBD2 identical over 9 bases. The junction had 5 bases not matched to a gene; V was cut back by 0 bases and J by 2 bases. CDR3 length: 16 amino acids. Germline CDR1 reads SGHRS; CDR2 reads YFSETQ. The CDR3 nucleotides are TGCGCCAGCAGCTTGGGAGGGACTAGCAGACAAGAGACCCAGTACTTC. This sequence encodes CASSLGGTSRQETQYF.

This chain uses TRBV5-1 with TRBJ2-4; 8 bases align to TRBD2. Germline CDR1 reads SGHRS; CDR2 reads YFSETQ. The CDR3 loop spans 15 amino acids. J lost 7 bases, V lost 1 base, and 7 bases had no gene match. CDR3: CASSLYGGAENIQYF. CDR3 DNA sequence: TGCGCCAGCAGCTTGTACGGGGGGGCGGAGAACATTCAGTACTTC.

This clonotype was counted only a few times. The chain employs TRBV20-1 and TRBJ1-1; tentative D call: TRBD1 (5 bases). The CDR3 totals 16 residues. Per germline, CDR1 DFQATT and CDR2 SNEGSKA (reference sequence). Deletions cut 0 bases from V and 0 bases from J, with 14 bases between. DNA for the CDR3: TGCAGTGCTAGAGATCCGGGGCTGTCGATGAACACTGAAGCTTTCTTT. Its translation is CSARDPGLSMNTEAFF.

A few counts support this clonotype. This chain links TRBV19 with TRBJ2-3, with 8 bases that match TRBD1. Germline CDR1 and CDR2: LNHDA and SQIVND (reference sequence). The CDR3 is 19 residues long. V lost 3 bases and J lost 3; bases outside the gene matches: 17. CDR3 in amino acids: CASSIRTLLSRGQTDTQYF. The CDR3 DNA reads TGTGCCAGTAGTATCCGGACGCTCTTGAGCAGGGGGCAGACAGATACGCAGTATTTT.

This clonotype was observed at least ten times. The V call is TRBV29-1, the J call TRBJ2-1; no definite D call. The germline CDR1 and CDR2 sequences are SQVTM and ANQGSEA. With 2 bases removed from V and 7 bases from J, the gap between germline ends came to 9 bases. This CDR3 comprises 12 residues. CDR3 region: CSVEKGPNEQFF. CDR3 in DNA: TGCAGCGTTGAAAAGGGCCCGAATGAGCAGTTCTTC.

The chain joins TRBV7-2 to TRBJ2-1; perhaps TRBD2 as D (6 bases). This CDR3 has 15 amino acids. Deletions cut 4 bases from V and 8 bases from J, with 18 bases between. CDR1 and CDR2 (germline): SGHTA, FQGNSA. The CDR3 here is CASSSILGTVHEQFF. CDR3 coding DNA: TGTGCCAGCAGCTCCATTCTAGGGACTGTCCATGAGCAGTTCTTC.

In this sample, this clonotype turned up many times. V is TRBV29-1 and J is TRBJ2-1; TRBD2 matches 14 bases. The germline gives CDR1 SQVTM, CDR2 ANQGSEA. V gave up 7 bases and J gave up 0 bases; unmatched junction bases: 11. This CDR3 contains 18 residues. The CDR3 loop is CSARGLAGVTSSYNEQFF. The CDR3 DNA reads as TGCAGCGCACGGGGACTAGCGGGAGTCACAAGCTCCTACAATGAGCAGTTCTTC.

This clonotype was counted a single time. Germline and junction disagree at one end, which may indicate a read error. The chain is built from TRBV4-2 and TRBJ2-1, with D possibly TRBD2 on 6 matching bases. The length of the CDR3 is 19 residues. Per germline, CDR1 LGHNA and CDR2 YNFKEQ. The CDR3 spells CARSPGLRFGTRRYNEQFF. CDR3 nucleotides: TGTGCCAGGAGCCCCGGGCTTAGGTTCGGGACTCGACGATACAATGAGCAGTTCTTC.

This clonotype was detected many times. The V and J genes are TRBV5-1 and TRBJ2-5, with D perhaps matching TRBD1 or TRBD2 (5 bases each). Looked up from germline, CDR1 is SGHRS and CDR2 is YFSETQ. V lost 3 bases, J lost 5 bases, and 14 bases lay in between. CDR3 size: 14 residues. This chain's CDR3 is CASSWSGGMETQYF. The DNA for the CDR3 is TGCGCCAGCAGCTGGAGTGGGGGAATGGAGACCCAGTACTTC.

Many counts were recorded for this clonotype. The chain combines TRBV12-3 or TRBV12-4 with TRBJ2-7, with 7 nucleotides matching TRBD1. The CDR3 consists of 13 residues. Losses at the gene ends were 5 bases for V and 2 bases for J; bases not matched to a gene: 3. CDR3 loop: CASSPGQTYEQYF. In DNA, the CDR3 is TGTGCCAGCAGTCCGGGACAGACCTACGAGCAGTACTTC.

V is TRBV20-1 and J is TRBJ1-4, with D possibly TRBD1 on 6 matching bases. CDR1 is DFQATT, CDR2 SNEGSKA, per germline (reference sequence). V was shortened by 6 bases and J by 6 bases, with 14 bases between the two germline ends. CDR3 length equals 13 residues. Written as DNA, the CDR3 is TGCAGTGCAACGGGGGCGGTTTATGAAAAACTGTTTTTT. The encoded protein is CSATGAVYEKLFF.

This clonotype turned up a few times. The rearrangement joins TRBV29-1 to TRBJ2-7; D gene uncertain. CDR3 length: 12 residues. Germline values: CDR1 SQVTM, CDR2 ANQGSEA. V lost 1 base and J lost 2, with 6 bases in between. The CDR3 is CSVEGVAYEQYF. DNA of the CDR3: TGCAGCGTTGAAGGCGTCGCCTACGAGCAGTACTTC.

The V gene is TRBV7-9, the J gene TRBJ2-1, with D unresolved. CDR3 size: 13 residues. Germline CDR1 SEHNR, CDR2 FQNEAQ (reference sequence). Trimming stripped 1 base from V and 12 bases from J, with 13 bases between. The CDR3 is CASSLVPLILQFF. The CDR3 DNA is TGTGCCAGCAGCTTAGTCCCATTGATTCTGCAGTTCTTC.

J is TRBJ2-3 and V is TRBV12-3 or TRBV12-4; no definite D call. CDR3 length equals 15 residues. Trimming pared 6 bases from V and 1 base from J, leaving 14 bases between. The CDR3 DNA is TGTGCCAGCAGCCCTAGGGCCTGGGGCACAGATACGCAGTATTTT. Translating it yields CASSPRAWGTDTQYF.

CDR3 DNA: TGTGCCAGCAGTTACTCGCGGGGATTAGATACGCAGTATTTT. Translating it yields CASSYSRGLDTQYF. V usage is TRBV6-5 and J usage is TRBJ2-3; possible D gene TRBD2, 6 bases. Germline V lookup: CDR1 MNHEY, CDR2 SVGAGI. Trimming cost V 0 bases and J 5 bases, with 9 bases left between them. The length of the CDR3 is 14 residues.

V and J are TRBV6-2 or TRBV6-3 and TRBJ2-1; the match to TRBD2 covers 9 bases. Germline assignment: CDR1 MNHEY and CDR2 SVGEGT. Trimming removed 6 bases from V and 7 bases from J; junction bases left unmatched: 10. This CDR3 is built from 15 residues. The CDR3 bases are TGTGCCAGCAGCTCACCCACCCTAGCGGGGAATGAGCAGTTCTTC. Residues: CASSSPTLAGNEQFF.

The J gene is TRBJ2-7, the V gene TRBV14; the D gene is possibly TRBD2 (6 bases). The CDR3 sequence is 16 residues long. Germline CDR1 is SGHDN and CDR2 is FVKESK. The ends were cut back, 3 bases at V and 3 bases at J, with 18 bases in the middle. CDR3 coding DNA: TGTGCCAGCAGCCATCAGGGTGGGGCGGGACGCTACGAGCAGTACTTC. It specifies CASSHQGGAGRYEQYF.

This clonotype occurred once. The CDR3 DNA sequence: TGCAGTGCTAGAGAGGTAGCGGGGGCGGAGACCCAGTACTTC. Its translation is CSAREVAGAETQYF. The gene calls are TRBV20-1 and TRBJ2-5; 9 bases are a match to TRBD2. V lost 0 bases and J lost 5; bases outside the gene matches: 4. The CDR3 length is 14 residues. CDR1 is DFQATT, CDR2 SNEGSKA, per germline (reference sequence).

The J gene is TRBJ2-2, the V gene TRBV7-9; D is ambiguous. The CDR3 is 14 residues long. CDR1 is SEHNR and CDR2 is FQNEAQ in the germline V gene (reference sequence). The V end was cut by 4 bases, the J end by 2 bases, with 8 bases between. CDR3 sequence: CASSYNYNTGELFF. The DNA of the CDR3 is TGTGCCAGCAGCTATAACTACAACACCGGGGAGCTGTTTTTT.

Only a few counts were recorded for this clonotype. The gene calls are TRBV6-2 or TRBV6-3 and TRBJ2-1, with 9 bases that match TRBD1. The CDR3 is 15 amino acids. In germline, CDR1 is MNHEY, CDR2 SVGEGT. Trimming took 7 bases from V and 7 from J; bases not matched to a gene: 11. CDR3 nucleotides: TGTGCCAGCACCGAACGGGGACAGGGAAGGAATGAGCAGTTCTTC. Protein: CASTERGQGRNEQFF.

This clonotype was recorded a few times. J is TRBJ1-5 and V is TRBV5-5, with D maybe TRBD1 (6 bases). This CDR3 has 15 residues. With 0 bases removed from V and 6 bases from J, the gap between germline ends came to 13 bases. CDR1 SGHKS and CDR2 YYEKEE come from the germline V gene (reference sequence). The CDR3 DNA reads as TGTGCCAGCAGCTTGGCGGGAGGGGGGGTTCAGCCCCAGCATTTT. Its translation: CASSLAGGGVQPQHF.

This chain connects TRBV27 to TRBJ2-1, with TRBD1 matching 11 bases. V lost 8 bases and J lost 4; bases outside the gene matches: 4. This CDR3 region has 14 residues. CDR1 and CDR2 (germline): MNHEY, SMNVEV (reference sequence). The CDR3: CASGGTGGYNEQFF. In DNA form, the CDR3 reads TGTGCCAGCGGGGGGACAGGGGGATACAATGAGCAGTTCTTC.

This clonotype has at least ten counts. This chain connects TRBV2 to TRBJ2-5; 9 positions agree with TRBD2. Germline CDR1 and CDR2: SNHLY and FYNNEI. The CDR3 consists of 15 residues. Trimming took 4 bases from V and 1 from J; bases not matched to a gene: 4. CDR3 protein: CASSVGREGQETQYF. The CDR3 DNA sequence: TGTGCCAGCAGTGTCGGGCGGGAGGGCCAAGAGACCCAGTACTTC.